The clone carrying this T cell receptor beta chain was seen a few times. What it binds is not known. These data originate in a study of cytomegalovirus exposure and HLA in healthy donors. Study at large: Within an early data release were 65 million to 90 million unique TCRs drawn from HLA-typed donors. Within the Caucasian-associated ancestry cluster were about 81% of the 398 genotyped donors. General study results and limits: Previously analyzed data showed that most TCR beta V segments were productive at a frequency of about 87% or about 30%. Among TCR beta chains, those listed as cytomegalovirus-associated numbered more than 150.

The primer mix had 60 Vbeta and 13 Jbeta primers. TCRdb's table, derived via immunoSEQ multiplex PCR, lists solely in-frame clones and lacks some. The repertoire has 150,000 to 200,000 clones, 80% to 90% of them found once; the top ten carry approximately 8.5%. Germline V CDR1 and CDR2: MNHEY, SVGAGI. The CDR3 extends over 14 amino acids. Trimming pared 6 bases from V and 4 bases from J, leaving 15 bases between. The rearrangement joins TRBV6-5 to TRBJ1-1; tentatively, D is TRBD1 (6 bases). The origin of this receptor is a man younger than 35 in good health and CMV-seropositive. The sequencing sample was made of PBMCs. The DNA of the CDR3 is TGTGCCAGCAGGGAAACAGGGAGAGGCACTGAAGCTTTCTTT. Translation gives CASRETGRGTEAFF.